There are a few counts of the clone carrying this T cell receptor (beta chain). This entry comes from a study of blood T cells in healthy people across ages. The use of a sample-barcoded 5' primer and a J-beta primer mix characterized a second PCR of roughly 6 to 11 cycles. TCRdb redid the calling of the 5' RACE reads with MiXCR, one entry per CDR3 protein. The repertoire holds about 1.6 million distinct CDR3 sequences, around 36% seen once, with about 11% in the top ten. The germline gives CDR1 MDHEN, CDR2 SYDVKM. V dropped 5 bases and J dropped 5; count of bases not matched to a gene: 6. The CDR3 is 14 residues long.

The receptor was isolated from a woman in her 30s in good health. Material for sequencing was blood. This chain connects TRBV28 to TRBJ2-5; 9 bases fit TRBD2. The CDR3, as DNA: TGTGCCAGCAGTGTGAGGGCGGGAGGGGAGACCCAGTACTTC. Residues: CASSVRAGGETQYF.